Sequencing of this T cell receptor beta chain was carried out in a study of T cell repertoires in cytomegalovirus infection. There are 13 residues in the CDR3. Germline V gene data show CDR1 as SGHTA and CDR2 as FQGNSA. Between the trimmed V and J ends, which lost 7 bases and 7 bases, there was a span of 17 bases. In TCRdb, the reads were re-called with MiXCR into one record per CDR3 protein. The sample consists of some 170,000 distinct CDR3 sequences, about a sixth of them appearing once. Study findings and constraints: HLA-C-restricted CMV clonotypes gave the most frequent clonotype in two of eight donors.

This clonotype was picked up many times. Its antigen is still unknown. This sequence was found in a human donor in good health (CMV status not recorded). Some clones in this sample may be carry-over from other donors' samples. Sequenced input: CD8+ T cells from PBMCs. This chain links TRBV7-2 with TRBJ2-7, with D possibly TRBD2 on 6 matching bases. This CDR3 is CASTQEGPTEQYF. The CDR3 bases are TGTGCCAGCACCCAGGAGGGACCAACTGAGCAGTACTTC.